This T cell receptor (beta chain) was profiled in a study of CD8 T cells in Susac syndrome. RNA, at about 0.45 to 1 ug, was reverse transcribed with random hexamers. Each CDR3 protein is one row after TCRdb ran MiXCR on the immunoSEQ multiplex PCR reads. The sample carries over 100,000 distinct CDR3 sequences, about 90% recorded once. Sequencing input: CD8+ T cells from PBMCs. The sequence came from a human donor in good health.

The CDR3 coding sequence is TGTGCCAGCAGCTTTTGGGATTTGAACACTGAAGCTTTCTTT. Amino acid sequence: CASSFWDLNTEAFF. The V call is TRBV7-2, the J call TRBJ1-1; D gene uncertain. Germline CDR1 reads SGHTA; CDR2 reads FQGNSA. This CDR3 spans 14 amino acids. The germline V and J ends were trimmed by 3 bases and 0 bases, with 8 bases remaining between them.